Below, 5 T cell receptor beta chains from the same sample are listed, as sequenced in a study of human T cells and chemical hapten exposure. Time point here: patch test 1, 2 weeks after DPC sensitization. Treatment defined: therapeutic diphenylcyclopropenone sensitization with weekly scalp DPC. TCRdb recomputed calls from the RACE reads with MiXCR, one row per CDR3 protein. The data contain 75,000 to 95,000 distinct CDR3 sequences, 12% of them singletons. The material was whole blood, obtained in connection with sensitization to the hapten diphenylcyclopropenone (DPC). These receptors all stem from a woman between 55 and 75 years old with alopecia areata. Some clones in this sample may be carry-over from other donors' samples.

The table lists this clonotype with a few counts. V and J are TRBV20-1 and TRBJ1-5; D gene unclear. The CDR3 has 15 amino acids. CDR1 is DFQATT and CDR2 is SNEGSKA in the germline V gene (reference sequence). V was shortened by 6 bases and J by 12 bases, with 27 bases between the two germline ends. DNA for the CDR3: TGCAGTGCCTCTCCTACTACCGATCCGGGTCGCCTCCAGCATTTT. Amino acid sequence: CSASPTTDPGRLQHF.

This clonotype was picked up many times. This rearrangement joins TRBV9 to TRBJ2-2; possible D gene TRBD2, 5 bases. The length of the CDR3 is 16 residues. Trimming left V 3 bases short and J 0 bases short, with 12 bases between. Germline V gives CDR1 SGDLS, CDR2 YYNGEE. The CDR3 here is CASSGRTAANTGELFF. CDR3 bases: TGTGCCAGCAGCGGGAGAACAGCGGCGAACACCGGGGAGCTGTTTTTT.

This clonotype was counted at least ten times. V gene TRBV12-3 or TRBV12-4 combines with J gene TRBJ2-7; 8 bases map to TRBD2. V shed 5 bases, J shed 2 bases, and the junction held 5 bases outside the gene matches. The CDR3 is 14 amino acids. The CDR3 nucleotides are TGTGCCAGCAGTCCACGGGGGGGACCCTACGAGCAGTACTTC. It codes for CASSPRGGPYEQYF.

This clonotype has a count of ten or more. This chain joins TRBV11-2 and TRBJ1-6; no clear D. Trimming left V 5 bases short and J 7 bases short, with 9 bases between. The CDR3 spans 13 residues. The V gene's germline CDR1 is SGHAT and CDR2 FQNNGV. The CDR3 reads CASSPWSNSPLHF. DNA of the CDR3: TGTGCCAGCAGCCCGTGGTCCAATTCACCCCTCCACTTT. The variable domain in full, completed from reference TRBV11-2 and TRBJ1-6, reads EAGVAQSPRYKIIEKRQSVAFWCNPISGHATLYWYQQILGQGPKLLIQFQNNGVVDDSQLPKDRFSAERLKGVDSTLKIQPAKLEDSAVYLCASSPWSNSPLHFGNGTRLTVT.

This clonotype was picked up a small number of times. The gene calls are TRBV2 and TRBJ2-3; 14 bases agree with TRBD2. This CDR3 region has 15 residues. Trimming took 6 bases from V and 4 from J; bases not matched to a gene: 3. Germline V CDR1 and CDR2: SNHLY, FYNNEI. CDR3 protein: CASSEGLAGADTQYF. CDR3 DNA sequence: TGTGCCAGCAGCGAGGGACTAGCGGGGGCAGATACGCAGTATTTT.